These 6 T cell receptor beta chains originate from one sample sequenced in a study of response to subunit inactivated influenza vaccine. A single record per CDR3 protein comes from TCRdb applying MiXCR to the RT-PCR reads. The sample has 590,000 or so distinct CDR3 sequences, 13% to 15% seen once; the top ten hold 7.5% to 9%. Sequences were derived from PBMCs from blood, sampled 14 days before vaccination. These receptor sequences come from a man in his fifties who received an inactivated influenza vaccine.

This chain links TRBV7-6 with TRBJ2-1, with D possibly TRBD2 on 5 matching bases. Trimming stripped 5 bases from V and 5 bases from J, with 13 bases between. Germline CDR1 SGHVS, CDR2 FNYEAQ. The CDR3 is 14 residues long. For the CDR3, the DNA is TGTGCCAGCAGCCCCTTCGTGGAGGACAATGAGCAGTTCTTC. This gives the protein CASSPFVEDNEQFF.

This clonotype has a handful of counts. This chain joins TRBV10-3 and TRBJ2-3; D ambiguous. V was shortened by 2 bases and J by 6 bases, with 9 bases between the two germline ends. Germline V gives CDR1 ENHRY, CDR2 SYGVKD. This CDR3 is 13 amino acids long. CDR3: CAISESGSDTQYF. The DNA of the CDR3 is TGTGCCATCAGTGAGAGTGGGTCGGATACGCAGTATTTT.

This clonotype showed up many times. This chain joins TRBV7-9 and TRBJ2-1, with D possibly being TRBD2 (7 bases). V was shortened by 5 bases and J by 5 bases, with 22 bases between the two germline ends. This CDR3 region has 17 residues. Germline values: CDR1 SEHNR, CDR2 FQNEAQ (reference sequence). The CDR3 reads CASSRQDGTTKDNEQFF. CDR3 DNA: TGTGCCAGCAGCCGACAGGACGGGACTACGAAAGACAATGAGCAGTTCTTC.

CDR3 residues: CASSLGKSGANVLTF. The CDR3 DNA follows: TGCGCCAGCAGCCTGGGCAAATCTGGGGCCAACGTCCTGACTTTC. V and J are TRBV4-3 and TRBJ2-6; the D is unclear. The CDR3 extends over 15 amino acids. Germline V gene sequence: CDR1 LGHNA, CDR2 YSLEER. V lost 4 bases and J lost 1, with 8 bases in between.

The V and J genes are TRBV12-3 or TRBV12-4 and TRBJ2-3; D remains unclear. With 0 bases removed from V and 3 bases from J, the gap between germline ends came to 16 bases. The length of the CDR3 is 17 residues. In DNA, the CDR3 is TGTGCCAGCAGTTTAGCGCTCCACAGCATACGTACAGATACGCAGTATTTT. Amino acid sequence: CASSLALHSIRTDTQYF.

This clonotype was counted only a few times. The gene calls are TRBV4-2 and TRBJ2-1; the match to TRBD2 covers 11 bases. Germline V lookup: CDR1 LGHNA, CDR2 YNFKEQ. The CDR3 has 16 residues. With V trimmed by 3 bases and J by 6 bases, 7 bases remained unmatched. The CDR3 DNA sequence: TGTGCCAGCAGCCATGCGGGGACTAGCGGTGGCAATGAGCAGTTCTTC. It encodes CASSHAGTSGGNEQFF.